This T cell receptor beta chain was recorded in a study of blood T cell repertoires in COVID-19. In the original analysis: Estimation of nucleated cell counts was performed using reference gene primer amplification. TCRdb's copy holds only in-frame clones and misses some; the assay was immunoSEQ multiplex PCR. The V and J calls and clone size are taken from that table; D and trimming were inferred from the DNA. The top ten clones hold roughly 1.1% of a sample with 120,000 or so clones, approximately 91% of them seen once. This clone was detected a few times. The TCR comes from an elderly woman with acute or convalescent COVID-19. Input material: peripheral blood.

The CDR3 DNA is TGTGCCAGTAGTATCGCCGGCTATGGCTACACCTTC. It codes for CASSIAGYGYTF. The chain employs TRBV19 and TRBJ1-2; D not certain. The CDR3 has 12 residues. The V and J ends lost 3 bases and 4 bases respectively, with 6 bases between them. From germline, CDR1 is LNHDA and CDR2 SQIVND (reference sequence).